This T cell receptor (beta chain) appears in the sequencing data of a study of cytomegalovirus exposure and HLA in healthy donors (dated by TCRdb to about 2017). About the full investigation: According to an earlier analysis of around 600 of the donors, 150 million to 200 million T cells yielded 90 million to 140 million unique TCR beta sequences and about 300 Gb of sequence data. The genetic ancestry cluster associated with self-reported Caucasian donors included 65% to 90% of the 398 genotyped donors. Rather than using new phenotypic data, the later analysis identified candidate immune exposures from TCR beta sequences and from how often those sequences occurred across donors. On average, roughly 250,000 unique TCR beta nucleotide sequences were sequenced per donor among several hundred genotyped donors of the cohort, with roughly 18% of those sequences being non-productive. Donor age, sex, ethnicity and CMV serostatus were collected together with the repertoire data. An early release covering roughly 580 HLA-typed donors comprised 250 to 350 gigabases of sequencing data and approximately 85 million unique TCR sequences. HLA typing covered class I and class II loci at four-digit resolution. All discovery cohort repertoires had been generated on a single sequencing platform. To study patterns of TCR occurrence, a later analysis re-analyzed previously published TCR beta repertoires from hundreds of donors and added high-resolution HLA genotyping. An earlier analysis of several hundred of the donors used high-throughput TCR beta sequencing to judge whether each TCR beta V gene segment behaved as functional or pseudogenic. Roughly five DR-DQ haplotypes were handled as single units for association and clustering, since linkage in the cohort was strong. The aim of the study was to test whether cataloging public T cell receptors could identify signatures of past pathogen exposure. To predict cytomegalovirus infection status, the study brought together high-throughput TCR immunosequencing, statistical association of individual TCRs with disease status, and machine learning. The study used immunosequencing to profile the T cell repertoires of some 600 subjects and linked those repertoires to cytomegalovirus serostatus. The number of donors typed differed by locus, with roughly 620-630 for A, B, C, DRB1 and DQB1, roughly 520 for DQA1, under 610 for DPA1, and about 450 for DPB1. Along with the roughly 670-subject first cohort, a separate validation cohort of over a hundred different subjects was used. In a later genetic analysis, genome-wide SNP genotypes for about three fifths of the roughly 670 donors were used, and that subset was treated as a discovery cohort.

The library was produced with the immunoSEQ multiplex PCR assay. For the multiplex PCR, a mixture combining 60 forward primers for TCR Vbeta segments and 13 reverse primers for TCR Jbeta segments was used. The CDR3 region of rearranged TCR beta genes was amplified from genomic DNA by a multiplex PCR assay. The amplified TCR beta libraries were sequenced on the Illumina HiSeq System as 87-base-pair reads. Concerning the study's data processing: A later analysis tallied around 80 million unique TCR beta chains across the 666 repertoires, and some 10 million of those chains were shared by two or more donors. Raw reads were error-corrected and collapsed into unique sequences with a nearest-neighbor algorithm that merged closely related sequences to remove PCR and sequencing errors. Alignment of CDR3 sequences to IMGT reference sequences was used to assign V, D and J gene segments. For a sequence to be retained, at least a six-nucleotide match to both a V gene segment and a J gene segment was required. Rearrangements were classified as productive when the CDR3 lacked stop codons and remained in frame with V and J, and all other rearrangements were classified as non-productive. CDR3 was defined according to IMGT convention as the region running from the second conserved V-encoded cysteine to the conserved J-encoded phenylalanine. In an earlier analysis of more than 550 of the donors, sequences lacking an unambiguous match to a single V gene segment were excluded. An earlier analysis of a few hundred of the donors called V segments functional above 56.7% productive rearrangements and segregating when the between-donor standard deviation exceeded 5%. A statistical classification framework was built for diagnosing cytomegalovirus status from the catalog of TCR beta chain sequences. In a later analysis, V and J genes were assigned by comparing TCR nucleotide sequences against IMGT/GENE-DB human TR gene sequences. In a later analysis, CDR3 sequences and most-parsimonious VDJ recombination scenarios were assigned using the TCRdist pipeline. In a later analysis, every TCR beta chain was defined by the combination of its CDR3 amino acid sequence and its V-gene family, and reads without a unique V-gene family were dropped. A later analysis removed several hundred highly shared, low-generation-probability nucleotide sequences to deal with suspected cross-contamination and a sequencing artifact. In a later analysis, a clonal expansion index for each public chain was calculated from normalized within-repertoire ranks of inferred template counts. In a later analysis, generation probabilities were computed using a VDJ recombination model fitted to out-of-frame rearrangements, and the results were checked against IGoR. Hypergeometric tests were used in a later analysis to score TCR-TCR, TCR-HLA and TCR-CMV co-occurrence, with a repertoire-size bias correction applied to the TCR pairs. False discovery rates were estimated in a later analysis by permuting HLA or CMV assignments 20 times. In a later analysis, co-occurring TCRs were grouped using DBSCAN, with TCRdist sequence similarity added in when clustering inside HLA-allele-positive subsets. Repertoires with fewer than 30,000 or more than 120,000 public chains were left out of co-occurrence clustering, as were five repertoires with anomalous nucleotide sharing. TCRdb retrieved this table from immuneACCESS and kept in-frame rearrangements only. Not all clones are present; in checked studies, unresolved V genes account for under half, and no reason is known for the remainder. From that table come the V and J calls and clone size; the DNA was used to work out D and trimming. In all, the sample holds about 170,000 clones, and about four fifths of those were seen once. The top ten clonotypes cover less than 9% of the sample.

The CDR3, cysteine through phenylalanine, is 11 amino acids long. The sequence is cut down to CDR3 DNA, 33 bases in frame from base 1. CDR1 and CDR2 were assigned from the germline V gene (reference sequence) as GTSNPN and SVGIG. V loses 3 bases of germline sequence and J loses 9 bases, and the interval between the two ends is 9 bases. The cohort consisted of approximately 670 healthy bone marrow donors. At the time of sampling, every cohort member was nominally healthy, though immune exposures that went unrecorded were likely present. The donor tested CMV seropositive, placing the donor among the 289 seropositive members of the cohort. A peripheral blood sample was collected from each donor, and TCR beta sequencing was performed on peripheral blood mononuclear cells. Genomic DNA extraction from the blood cell samples was performed with the Qiagen DNeasy Blood Extraction Kit. On this clone: No antigen is known for it. The input lacks base qualities; no much larger clone sits a single base away.

Study-level results and caveats: According to a later genetic analysis, donors in an Asian-associated ancestry cluster had fewer N-insertions in productive TCRs than the approximately 700-donor mean. In an earlier analysis of some 550 of the donors, most TCR beta V segments were observed in productive rearrangements about 90% or about 30% of the time, broadly matching IMGT annotations. In a later analysis, several top co-occurrence clusters were reported to appear linked to parvovirus B19, influenza, CMV and Epstein-Barr virus. Specific HLA alleles were associated with some 15,000 TCR beta sequences at a false discovery rate of 0.05 in a later analysis. Linkage disequilibrium might explain the correlated functional status among segregating V segments, but an unknown experimental factor could not be excluded. Strong co-occurrence of HLA alleles, especially DR and DQ, made assigning TCR associations to individual alleles difficult. Sequencing depth was assumed to be roughly uniform across donors in the presence/absence analyses, though that assumption may not hold. A cluster of highly shared sequence variants was judged likely to be a technical artifact of the sequencing pipeline. The classifier was reported to diagnose cytomegalovirus status with high specificity and sensitivity in both the original cohort and the validation cohort. In vitro tests confirmed that a few of the cytomegalovirus-associated TCR beta chains recognize cytomegalovirus antigens. HLA typing was unavailable for some donors at each locus, so association tests used only the typed subset. A later analysis found that HLA-associated TCR beta chains were more clonally expanded and had lower generation probabilities than equally common non-associated chains. A later analysis found that TCR association rates varied across HLA loci, with DRB1 alleles showing the most associated TCRs and HLA-C alleles the fewest. Because the 87-base-pair reads could not distinguish some IMGT-functional V segments, including TRBV6-2 and TRBV6-3, those segments were excluded. While some public TCRs were present in many individuals, most TCR sequences turned up only very rarely across donors. In a later analysis, most CMV-associated TCR beta chains were found to appear HLA-restricted, with HLA associations seemingly driven largely by CMV exposure. This cohort had only TCR beta chains sequenced, and the lack of alpha or paired-chain data limited which features could be detected. According to the authors, the approach could potentially be generalized to other disease states and immunological phenotypes. A total of about 180 TCR beta chains were listed by the study as associated with cytomegalovirus. The only immune exposure information available for the cohort was CMV serostatus. A later genetic analysis associated a missense DCLRE1C variant with V-gene and J-gene trimming of TCR beta chains, and an independent cohort replicated the association. A further reported finding was that TCR beta sequences accurately predicted the HLA-A and HLA-B alleles for most subjects in the first cohort. The earlier analysis of 450 to 700 of the donors excluded roughly 16 rarely observed V segments, including chromosome 9 orphons, because counts were too low.

The sample taken for sequencing was PBMCs. The TCR originated in a young man in good health and CMV-seropositive. The chain joins TRBV30 to TRBJ2-1, with no confidently assigned D gene. The nucleotide sequence reads as follows: TGTGCCTGGAGCCCCGGTGGTGAGCAGTTCTTC. It codes for CAWSPGGEQFF. The variable domain in full, with residues beyond the CDR3 obtained from the reference TRBV30 and TRBJ2-1 genes, is SQTIHQWPATLVQPVGSPLSLECTVEGTSNPNLYWYRQAAGRGLQLLFYSVGIGQISSEVPQNLSASRPQDRQFILSSKKLLLSDSGFYLCAWSPGGEQFFGPGTRLTVL.